The 26 T cell receptor beta chains below were found in one sample sequenced in a study of blood T cell repertoires in COVID-19. Assay used: immunoSEQ multiplex PCR; TCRdb lists only in-frame clones, some missing. The top ten clones hold approximately 10% of a sample with 87,000 or so clones, about 87% of them seen once. Sequenced sample: peripheral blood. These receptors were obtained from a man older than 75 with acute or convalescent COVID-19.

The chain combines TRBV5-6 with TRBJ2-5; TRBD1 matches at 11 bases. The CDR3 length is 15 residues. V dropped 3 bases and J dropped 4; count of bases not matched to a gene: 5. CDR1 SGHDT and CDR2 YYEEEE come from the germline V gene. The CDR3 DNA reads as TGTGCCAGCAGCTCGGGACAGGGGGTAGGAGAGACCCAGTACTTC. Protein product: CASSSGQGVGETQYF.

The rearrangement links TRBV7-9 to TRBJ1-2, with a possible D match to TRBD1 (6 bases). Trimming pared 2 bases from V and 3 bases from J, leaving 13 bases between. CDR3 length: 15 amino acids. Germline values: CDR1 SEHNR, CDR2 FQNEAQ (reference sequence). The CDR3 sequence: CASSLSGGEDYGYTF. In nucleotides, the CDR3 is TGTGCCAGCAGCTTATCTGGGGGCGAAGACTATGGCTACACCTTC.

The CDR3 DNA follows: TGTGCCAGTAAGGCTCTAGCGGCTAGCACAGATACGCAGTATTTT. Translation gives CASKALAASTDTQYF. This chain connects TRBV19 to TRBJ2-3, with 7 positions matching TRBD2. Germline values: CDR1 LNHDA, CDR2 SQIVND (reference sequence). The V segment lost 7 bases and the J segment 0 bases; nucleotides outside the gene matches: 7. This CDR3 has 15 amino acids. Together with reference TRBV19 and TRBJ2-3, the CDR3 gives the full variable domain: DGGITQSPKYLFRKEGQNVTLSCEQNLNHDAMYWYRQDPGQGLRLIYYSQIVNDFQKGDIAEGYSVSREKKESFPLTVTSAQKNPTAFYLCASKALAASTDTQYFGPGTRLTVL.

This rearrangement joins TRBV6-5 to TRBJ2-2; 10 positions match TRBD1. Germline loops: CDR1 MNHEY, CDR2 SVGAGI. The V gene end was trimmed by 4 bases and the J gene end by 6 bases; junction bases not matched to a gene: 5. This CDR3 comprises 15 residues. The CDR3 bases are TGTGCCAGCAGTTCCGGGACAGGGGTTCCCGGGGAGCTGTTTTTT. It translates to CASSSGTGVPGELFF.

The J gene is TRBJ1-2, the V gene TRBV6-6; 10 positions match TRBD1. CDR1 and CDR2 from the germline V gene are MNHNY and SVGAGI (reference sequence). The CDR3 spans 15 residues. V was pared by 4 bases and J by 4 bases, with 6 bases of the junction left unmatched. The CDR3 bases are TGTGCCAGCAGTTTCGGGACAGGGGCCGGCTATGGCTACACCTTC. This translates into CASSFGTGAGYGYTF.

The genes are TRBV5-5 and TRBJ2-3, with 10 bases aligning to TRBD2. V lost 4 bases to trimming and J lost 6 bases; unmatched junction nucleotides: 5. The CDR3 covers 14 residues. In germline, CDR1 is SGHKS, CDR2 YYEKEE (reference sequence). Written as DNA, the CDR3 is TGTGCCAGCAGCACCGGGACTAGCGTCGATACGCAGTATTTT. Translation gives CASSTGTSVDTQYF.

This clone has just one count. The rearrangement links TRBV27 to TRBJ2-1; 10 bases line up with TRBD2. Germline loops: CDR1 MNHEY, CDR2 SMNVEV (reference sequence). The trim removed 3 bases at V and 3 bases at J, leaving 2 bases unmatched. The CDR3 is 15 residues long. The CDR3 nucleotides read TGTGCCAGCAGTTTTGCTAGCGGGAGCTACAATGAGCAGTTCTTC. Translated, it gives CASSFASGSYNEQFF.

The chain recombines TRBV15 with TRBJ2-1; 10 nucleotides line up with TRBD2. Trimming at V came to 7 bases and at J to 3 bases, leaving 6 bases not matched to a gene. CDR1 and CDR2 (germline): LNHNV, YYDKDF (reference sequence). CDR3 size: 15 residues. CDR3 in amino acids: CATKLAGGSYNEQFF. CDR3 sequence (DNA): TGTGCCACCAAGTTAGCGGGGGGCAGCTACAATGAGCAGTTCTTC.

The gene calls are TRBV7-9 and TRBJ1-3; D remains ambiguous. CDR3 length: 13 amino acids. V lost 3 bases and J lost 3, with 6 bases in between. Germline V lookup: CDR1 SEHNR, CDR2 FQNEAQ (reference sequence). CDR3 nucleotide sequence: TGTGCCAGCAGCTTCCAACTTGGAAACACCATATATTTT. Translated, it gives CASSFQLGNTIYF.

In DNA form, the CDR3 reads TGTGCCAGCAGCTTGGGAGGGGGCGAGGGTTCACCCCTCCACTTT. Its translation is CASSLGGGEGSPLHF. This sequence joins TRBV5-4 and TRBJ1-6; 7 nucleotides agree with TRBD1. The CDR3 consists of 15 residues. The V and J ends lost 0 bases and 9 bases, in that order; junction bases with no gene match: 6. Germline CDR1 SGHNT, CDR2 YYREEE (reference sequence).

The gene calls are TRBV11-2 and TRBJ2-7, with a weak D call TRBD2 (6 bases). CDR1 and CDR2 from the germline V gene are SGHAT and FQNNGV. This CDR3 region has 15 residues. Between the trimmed V and J ends, which lost 1 base and 2 bases, there was a span of 12 bases. DNA of the CDR3: TGTGCCAGCAGCTTAGGCGGGACCGGACCCTACGAGCAGTACTTC. Amino acids: CASSLGGTGPYEQYF.

The genes are TRBV10-3 and TRBJ1-2; D is perhaps TRBD1 (5 bases). The V gene's germline CDR1 is ENHRY and CDR2 SYGVKD. Trimming stripped 0 bases from V and 5 bases from J, with 19 bases between. The CDR3 totals 17 residues. CDR3 sequence reads: CAISESVTGPGRYGYTF. Written as DNA, the CDR3 is TGTGCCATCAGTGAGTCCGTAACAGGCCCCGGGCGATATGGCTACACCTTC.

The rearrangement uses TRBV5-8 and TRBJ1-4; 9 bases line up with TRBD1. The J segment lost 8 bases and the V segment lost 3 bases, leaving 5 bases of the junction unmatched. Germline V CDR1 and CDR2: SGHTS, YDEGEE. The length of the CDR3 is 14 residues. CDR3 coding DNA: TGTGCCAGCAGCTACCGGACAGGGGACGAAAAACTGTTTTTT. Translated: CASSYRTGDEKLFF.

This clone was recorded only once. This chain's CDR3 is CASSHKFQYNEQFF. CDR3 in DNA: TGCGCCAGCAGTCATAAATTTCAGTACAATGAGCAGTTCTTC. The J gene is TRBJ2-1, the V gene TRBV23-1, with D unclear. TRBV23-1 is assigned to the ORF class and has an uncertain function. The CDR3 covers 14 residues. V gave up 3 bases and J gave up 4 bases, with 10 bases separating them.

This clone appeared a few times. The chain has TRBV28 and TRBJ1-1; TRBD1 might be the D (5 bases). The CDR3 is 13 residues long. CDR1 is MDHEN, CDR2 SYDVKM, per germline. V lost 3 bases and J lost 11, with 16 bases in between. CDR3 sequence: CASSLGRGLRAFF. For the CDR3, the DNA is TGTGCCAGCAGTTTGGGGAGGGGATTGAGGGCTTTCTTT.

V and J are TRBV28 and TRBJ2-5; TRBD2 agrees at 9 bases. V lost 5 bases, J lost 8 bases, and 15 bases stayed unmatched. CDR1 is MDHEN, CDR2 SYDVKM, per germline. The CDR3 spans 16 residues. The CDR3 DNA follows: TGTGCCAGCAGTCACTATAGCGGGAGTATTCCCCAAACCCAGTACTTC. As protein: CASSHYSGSIPQTQYF.

The chain links TRBV3-1 (or the pseudogene TRBV3-2) to TRBJ2-1; TRBD2 aligns across 14 bases. CDR1 is LGHDT, CDR2 YNNKEL, per germline (reference sequence). This CDR3 is built from 18 residues. Unmatched junction bases numbered 5, after V lost 1 base and J lost 3 bases. CDR3 loop: CASSQGGTSGSFYNEQFF. The CDR3 region has the DNA TGTGCCAGCAGCCAAGGGGGGACTAGCGGGAGTTTCTACAATGAGCAGTTCTTC.

The chain is built from TRBV7-3 and TRBJ1-1; tentative D call: TRBD1 (5 bases). Trimming took 5 bases from V and 1 from J, leaving 8 bases between them. This CDR3 is 13 amino acids long. CDR1 is SGHTA and CDR2 is FQGTGA in the germline V gene. The chain's CDR3 is CASSPQGNTEAFF. CDR3 coding DNA: TGTGCCAGCAGCCCTCAGGGGAACACTGAAGCTTTCTTT.

This sequence joins TRBV12-3 or TRBV12-4 and TRBJ2-1; tentative D call: TRBD2 (5 bases). V was clipped by 7 bases and J by 6 bases, with 7 bases between them. The length of the CDR3 is 11 residues. The CDR3: CASTEGNEQFF. Written as DNA, the CDR3 is TGTGCCAGCACCGAGGGCAATGAGCAGTTCTTC.

This rearrangement joins TRBV6-1 to TRBJ2-5; 9 positions agree with TRBD2. The CDR3 length is 16 residues. Germline V CDR1 and CDR2: MNHNS, SASEGT. V lost 4 bases, J lost 3 bases, and 9 bases stayed unmatched. The DNA of the CDR3 is TGTGCCAGCAGTGTGAGTGGCGGGGGGGTGAAAGAGACCCAGTACTTC. It encodes CASSVSGGGVKETQYF.

This clone was observed a single time. The rearrangement uses TRBV5-1 and TRBJ2-5; D possibly corresponds to TRBD1 (6 bases). The CDR3 is 14 amino acids. Trimming shortened V by 4 bases and J by 5 bases, and 15 bases separated the two germline ends. The germline CDR1 and CDR2 sequences are SGHRS and YFSETQ. This CDR3 reads CASSNDRSGETQYF. Written as DNA, the CDR3 is TGCGCCAGCAGCAACGACAGGTCGGGCGAGACCCAGTACTTC. The full variable domain, its missing parts supplied by reference TRBV5-1 and TRBJ2-5, is KAGVTQTPRYLIKTRGQQVTLSCSPISGHRSVSWYQQTPGQGLQFLFEYFSETQRNKGNFPGRFSGRQFSNSRSEMNVSTLELGDSALYLCASSNDRSGETQYFGPGTRLLVL.

The chain combines TRBV30 with TRBJ2-3; TRBD2 matches at 13 bases. Germline CDR1 is GTSNPN and CDR2 is SVGIG (reference sequence). This CDR3 comprises 17 residues. V dropped 0 bases and J dropped 6; count of bases not matched to a gene: 9. CDR3 in DNA: TGTGCCTGGAGTGTACTAGCGGGAGGGCTTCTAACGGATACGCAGTATTTT. It is translated as CAWSVLAGGLLTDTQYF.

V is TRBV9 and J is TRBJ2-2; D is uncertain. Germline lookup yields CDR1 SGDLS and CDR2 YYNGEE. The CDR3 length is 16 residues. V lost 4 bases and J 2 bases, leaving 15 bases between the germline ends. The CDR3 here is CASSPPSTGNTGELFF. The CDR3 DNA sequence: TGTGCCAGCAGCCCACCCAGTACGGGTAACACCGGGGAGCTGTTTTTT.

The genes are TRBV7-8 and TRBJ2-5; a possible D gene is TRBD2 (5 bases). CDR1 and CDR2 (germline): SGHVS, FQNEAQ. The CDR3 is 14 amino acids. Trimming took 5 bases from V and 2 from J, leaving 12 bases between them. CDR3 in DNA: TGTGCCAGCAGCCGAGCGGCAAAACAAGAGACCCAGTACTTC. Translating it yields CASSRAAKQETQYF.

This chain connects TRBV28 to TRBJ2-2; D not certain. The germline gives CDR1 MDHEN, CDR2 SYDVKM. The CDR3 is 12 residues long. Trimming pared 5 bases from V and 1 base from J, leaving 2 bases between. CDR3 amino acids: CASSRNTGELFF. CDR3 bases: TGTGCCAGCAGTCGGAACACCGGGGAGCTGTTTTTT.

The J gene is TRBJ1-5, the V gene TRBV2; weak D call: TRBD1 (6 bases). Germline CDR1 reads SNHLY; CDR2 reads FYNNEI. V shed 7 bases and J shed 7 bases, with 17 bases lying between them. CDR3 length: 14 residues. This chain's CDR3 is CASNFQGPGQPQHF. The DNA of the CDR3 is TGTGCCAGCAACTTTCAGGGGCCGGGACAGCCCCAGCATTTT.